This T cell receptor (beta chain) was captured in a study of early T cells in non-severe SARS-CoV-2 infection. Overall study results and limits: CD4 and private specificities were missed by VDJdb matching, which favored anti-spike CD8 responses.

The sample holds many counts of this clonotype. Its antigen is undetermined. CDR3 length equals 15 residues. After removal of 0 bases from V and 7 bases from J, the junction contained 6 bases not matched to a gene. In germline, CDR1 is SGHVS, CDR2 FQNEAQ. One entry per CDR3 protein results from TCRdb running MiXCR on the 5' RACE reads. The data contain approximately 66,000 distinct CDR3 sequences, 9.5% to 15% of them singletons. The clonotype was recovered from an adult who was a healthcare worker with PCR-confirmed SARS-CoV-2 infection or an uninfected control (not recorded which). Sequencing was done on a sample of whole blood. The chain couples TRBV7-8 to TRBJ2-1; 7 bases fit TRBD1. Here the CDR3 reads CASSLAYGTANEQFF. Written as DNA, the CDR3 is TGTGCCAGCAGCTTAGCGTACGGGACAGCGAATGAGCAGTTCTTC.